This T cell receptor beta chain was recovered during a study of shared T cell receptors in the human thymus. Germline CDR1 reads LGHNT; CDR2 reads FRNRAP. The V and J ends lost 6 bases and 7 bases respectively, with 16 bases between them. The CDR3 runs to 14 residues. Profiled with immunoSEQ multiplex PCR; TCRdb holds only in-frame clones, not every one. The sample holds some 660,000 clones; about 90% are singletons and the top ten take more than 0.009%. The data were also submitted as part of a second study, on human thymus T cells. That report adds: The sample donors, healthy Finnish infants, were having corrective surgery for congenital heart defects. The thymus was resected at corrective cardiac surgery. Repertoires sampled from thymus and blood appeared biased in V and J gene usage. Related research described strongly overlapping thymic repertoires in unrelated people.

V is TRBV12-5 and J is TRBJ2-1; the D gene is possibly TRBD2 (6 bases). Sequenced material: thymocytes. This sequence originates from a boy in the first two years of life with a congenital heart defect. The CDR3 loop reads CASGGWGLLNEQFF. As DNA, the CDR3 is TGTGCTAGTGGGGGATGGGGACTTCTAAATGAGCAGTTCTTC.